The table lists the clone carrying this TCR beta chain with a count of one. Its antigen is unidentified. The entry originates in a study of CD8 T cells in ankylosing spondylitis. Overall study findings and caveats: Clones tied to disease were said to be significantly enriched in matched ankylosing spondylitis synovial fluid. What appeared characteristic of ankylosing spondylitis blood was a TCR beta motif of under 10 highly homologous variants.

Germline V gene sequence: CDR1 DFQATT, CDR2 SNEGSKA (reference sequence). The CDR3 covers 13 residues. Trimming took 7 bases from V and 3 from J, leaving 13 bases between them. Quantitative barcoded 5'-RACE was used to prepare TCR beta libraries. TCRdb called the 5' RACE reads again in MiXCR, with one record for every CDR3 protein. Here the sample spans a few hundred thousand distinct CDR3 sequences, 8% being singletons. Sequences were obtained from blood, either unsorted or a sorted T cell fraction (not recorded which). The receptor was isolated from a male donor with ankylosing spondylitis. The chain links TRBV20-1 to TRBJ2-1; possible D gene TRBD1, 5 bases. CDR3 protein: CSVVDMIYNEQFF. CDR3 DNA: TGCAGTGTTGTGGACATGATCTACAATGAGCAGTTCTTC.